The 12 T cell receptor beta chains in this list originate from one sample, sequenced in a study of T cells expressing NK-cell markers. TCRdb reanalyzed the 5' RACE reads and collapses them to one entry per CDR3 protein, without DNA. There are around 470,000 distinct CDR3 sequences in the sample, with 1.4% to 1.5% held by the top ten. Material: blood T cells: a sorted CD56 or NKG2C T cell subset, CD4+ or CD8+ T cells, or bulk PBMC T cells (not recorded which). These receptor sequences come from a woman in her 50s in good health.

The chain carries TRBV2 and TRBJ1-1; TCRdb lists TRBD1, though no DNA is available to test this call. The CDR3 covers 14 residues. From germline, CDR1 is SNHLY and CDR2 FYNNEI. CDR3: CASREDRVSSEAFF.

V gene TRBV6-1 combines with J gene TRBJ2-7; TCRdb's D call of TRBD2 is untestable without DNA. Germline CDR1 MNHNS, CDR2 SASEGT. The CDR3 runs to 13 residues. This CDR3 reads CASRGLAGTPQYF.

The chain uses TRBV12-3 or TRBV12-4 and TRBJ1-2; TCRdb designates TRBD1, a call that cannot be tested without DNA. This CDR3 spans 16 amino acids. This CDR3 is CASSLNTGRPGYGYTF.

This chain uses TRBV20-1 with TRBJ1-1. This CDR3 contains 11 residues. CDR1 and CDR2 from the germline V gene are DFQATT and SNEGSKA (reference sequence). CDR3 sequence: CSAQDVAEAFF.

This chain joins TRBV5-5 and TRBJ1-5; the TCRdb call, TRBD1, lacks DNA for checking. Germline V lookup: CDR1 SGHKS, CDR2 YYEKEE (reference sequence). The CDR3 is made up of 15 amino acids. The CDR3: CASSSQDGSNQPQHF.

The genes are TRBV10-3 and TRBJ2-3. The germline V gene encodes CDR1 ENHRY and CDR2 SYGVKD. The CDR3 length is 14 residues. CDR3 sequence reads: CAIRPSGIPDTQYF.

The rearrangement joins TRBV7-8 to TRBJ2-1; TCRdb designates TRBD2, a call that cannot be tested without DNA. Germline CDR1 reads SGHVS; CDR2 reads FQNEAQ. This CDR3 is built from 15 residues. Here the CDR3 reads CASSLLAGIFNEQFF.

The rearrangement joins TRBV29-1 to TRBJ1-1; with no DNA, the TCRdb D assignment of TRBD1 cannot be verified. CDR3 size: 13 residues. Germline V CDR1 and CDR2: SQVTM, ANQGSEA. The CDR3 here is CSAIRQLNTEAFF.

The genes are TRBV5-1 and TRBJ2-2; the D call of TRBD2 rests on TCRdb alone, since no DNA is present to check it. The germline V gene encodes CDR1 SGHRS and CDR2 YFSETQ. CDR3 size: 17 residues. The CDR3 is CASSLLGEGPVSGELFF.

The chain carries TRBV12-3 or TRBV12-4 and TRBJ2-7. This CDR3 contains 13 residues. CDR3: CASSVGFGNEQYF.

The rearrangement links TRBV5-1 to TRBJ2-1; without DNA, the TCRdb call of TRBD2 cannot be checked. Per germline, CDR1 SGHRS and CDR2 YFSETQ. The CDR3 contains 16 residues. CDR3 protein: CASREDYQSSYNEQFF.

The chain combines TRBV24-1 with TRBJ2-2; the TCRdb call, TRBD1, lacks DNA for checking. CDR1 and CDR2 from the germline V gene are KGHDR and SFDVKD. CDR3 length: 12 amino acids. CDR3 loop: CASQGEAGELFF.